This T cell receptor (beta chain) was captured in a study of blood T cell repertoires in COVID-19. Across the whole study: Samples representing acute and convalescent COVID-19 were sourced from the United States, Italy and Spain. Sources were T cells, B-cell-depleted T cells, or PBMCs; the material itself was cDNA or gDNA.

Original methodology: Estimation of nucleated cell counts relied on the amplification of reference gene primers. Using immunoSEQ multiplex PCR, the repertoire was profiled, and TCRdb retains in-frame clones only, with some absent. The V and J calls and clone size come from that table; D and trimming were worked out from the DNA. The data show about 140,000 clones, roughly 90% seen once. The V gene's germline CDR1 is GTSNPN and CDR2 SVGIG (reference sequence). This CDR3 region has 12 residues. V was trimmed by 8 bases and J by 4 bases, leaving 14 bases between them. The sample was peripheral blood. The chain joins TRBV30 to TRBJ1-2; TRBD1 is a possible D gene (6 bases). The sequence was obtained from a man aged 65 to 85 with acute or convalescent COVID-19. The CDR3 spells CATSQGGYGYTF. The CDR3, as DNA: TGTGCCACCTCTCAAGGGGGCTATGGCTACACCTTC.